The 16 T cell receptor beta chains presented below share a single source sample, sequenced in a study of blood T cell repertoires in COVID-19. The table came from immunoSEQ multiplex PCR; TCRdb's copy has only in-frame clones and leaves some out. The profile covers around 210,000 clones, with more than 80% appearing a single time and about 8.3% taken by the ten largest. Sequenced sample: peripheral blood. The receptors stem from a woman of 80 years or more with COVID-19, enrolled during active disease.

V is TRBV5-1 and J is TRBJ1-1; 7 nucleotides align to TRBD1. There are 13 residues in the CDR3. The germline V gene has CDR1 SGHRS and CDR2 YFSETQ. J lost 4 bases, V lost 6 bases, and 6 bases had no gene match. DNA of the CDR3: TGCGCCAGCACGACAGGGACGGGCACTGAAGCTTTCTTT. This sequence encodes CASTTGTGTEAFF.

The chain uses TRBV9 and TRBJ2-1, with 14 bases identical to TRBD2. The CDR3 spans 19 residues. CDR1 and CDR2 from the germline V gene are SGDLS and YYNGEE. The V and J ends lost 4 bases and 0 bases, in that order; junction bases with no gene match: 9. The CDR3 loop is CASSPPDGLAGGSYNEQFF. As DNA, the CDR3 is TGTGCCAGCAGCCCCCCAGACGGACTAGCGGGAGGCTCCTACAATGAGCAGTTCTTC.

V and J are TRBV5-4 and TRBJ2-7; 8 bases line up with TRBD2. The CDR3 has 14 amino acids. CDR1 is SGHNT and CDR2 is YYREEE in the germline V gene (reference sequence). The V and J ends lost 5 bases and 2 bases, in that order; junction bases with no gene match: 6. The CDR3 sequence: CASRRAGETYEQYF. DNA of the CDR3: TGTGCCAGCAGACGAGCGGGAGAGACCTACGAGCAGTACTTC.

Worth noting for this clone: One end of the junction is discordant with germline, which a read error may explain. The V and J genes are TRBV9 and TRBJ1-2; possible D gene TRBD1, 6 bases. Germline CDR1 and CDR2: SGDLS and YYNGEE. The CDR3 is made up of 11 amino acids. The CDR3 reads CASSPSTGLFF. CDR3 sequence (DNA): TGTGCCAGCAGCCCTTCGACAGGTCTCTTCTTC.

V usage is TRBV5-1 and J usage is TRBJ1-5, with 7 positions matching TRBD1. In germline, CDR1 is SGHRS, CDR2 YFSETQ. V dropped 4 bases and J dropped 4; count of bases not matched to a gene: 5. CDR3 length equals 14 residues. CDR3 bases: TGCGCCAGCAGCGAGGGACAGCTAAATCAGCCCCAGCATTTT. Residues: CASSEGQLNQPQHF. Filled out from reference TRBV5-1 and TRBJ1-5, the complete variable domain reads KAGVTQTPRYLIKTRGQQVTLSCSPISGHRSVSWYQQTPGQGLQFLFEYFSETQRNKGNFPGRFSGRQFSNSRSEMNVSTLELGDSALYLCASSEGQLNQPQHFGDGTRLSIL.

This clone showed up just once. The V gene is TRBV5-1, the J gene TRBJ2-5, with a tentative D call TRBD1 (6 bases). The germline V gene has CDR1 SGHRS and CDR2 YFSETQ. The CDR3 runs to 13 residues. V gave up 7 bases and J gave up 4 bases, with 14 bases separating them. The CDR3 spells CASAGGSGETQYF. The CDR3 DNA is TGCGCCAGCGCTGGGGGCTCGGGAGAGACCCAGTACTTC.

As DNA, the CDR3 is TGCGCCAGCAGCCAAGAACAGGCGTCGACCCCTGCTTTCTTT. This sequence encodes CASSQEQASTPAFF. The chain couples TRBV4-1 to TRBJ1-1; possibly TRBD1 for D (5 bases). The germline V gene has CDR1 MGHRA and CDR2 YSYEKL. The V and J ends lost 0 bases and 11 bases respectively, with 16 bases between them. This CDR3 has 14 amino acids.

This clone appeared once. J is TRBJ1-5 and V is TRBV7-2; a weak D match, TRBD1 (5 bases). V lost 0 bases to trimming and J lost 1 base, with 7 bases between them. This CDR3 is built from 15 residues. Looked up from germline, CDR1 is SGHTA and CDR2 is FQGNSA. The CDR3 nucleotides read TGTGCCAGCAGCTTAGCCGCAGGGAGCAATCAGCCCCAGCATTTT. Translating it yields CASSLAAGSNQPQHF.

The V call is TRBV7-2, the J call TRBJ1-5, with D perhaps TRBD1 (5 bases). Germline CDR1 and CDR2: SGHTA and FQGNSA. This CDR3 spans 15 amino acids. V was pared by 4 bases and J by 2 bases, with 12 bases between. CDR3: CASSWGGIGNQPQHF. The CDR3 DNA reads TGTGCCAGCAGCTGGGGGGGAATAGGCAATCAGCCCCAGCATTTT.

V and J are TRBV5-4 and TRBJ2-2; 8 bases match TRBD1. In germline, CDR1 is SGHNT, CDR2 YYREEE (reference sequence). The ends lost 1 base at V and 5 bases at J; junction bases unmatched: 4. The CDR3 length is 15 residues. CDR3 DNA sequence: TGTGCCAGCAGCTTGAGGCAGGGGGCGACCGGGGAGCTGTTTTTT. Translation: CASSLRQGATGELFF.

The chain employs TRBV7-9 and TRBJ1-1; D is unclear. V was trimmed by 0 bases and J by 8 bases, leaving 7 bases between them. CDR3 length: 12 amino acids. CDR1 and CDR2 (germline): SEHNR, FQNEAQ (reference sequence). CDR3 protein: CASSLAPLEAFF. The CDR3 coding sequence is TGTGCCAGCAGCTTAGCCCCCCTCGAAGCTTTCTTT.

Notes on this clone: The identical CDR3 is also encoded by other nucleotide sequences in the sample. The rearrangement joins TRBV5-1 to TRBJ2-7; possible D gene TRBD2, 6 bases. CDR1 is SGHRS and CDR2 is YFSETQ in the germline V gene. V was pared by 5 bases and J by 4 bases, with 13 bases between. This CDR3 spans 13 amino acids. The DNA for the CDR3 is TGCGCCAGCAGTCCTGGGGGGAATTACGAGCAGTACTTC. This encodes CASSPGGNYEQYF.

This rearrangement joins TRBV4-1 to TRBJ1-1, with TRBD1 matching 9 bases. The CDR3 contains 14 residues. Per germline, CDR1 MGHRA and CDR2 YSYEKL. Germline trimming cut 6 bases from V and 6 bases from J; bases unmatched to any gene: 8. The CDR3 DNA reads as TGCGCCAGCAGGCTTGAACAGGGGGCCTCTGAAGCTTTCTTT. Its protein is CASRLEQGASEAFF.

The chain has TRBV5-1 and TRBJ2-2; D not resolved. This CDR3 has 15 amino acids. The ends were cut back, 0 bases at V and 0 bases at J, with 6 bases in the middle. CDR1 is SGHRS and CDR2 is YFSETQ in the germline V gene. CDR3 bases: TGCGCCAGCAGCTTGGGTACTGCGAACACCGGGGAGCTGTTTTTT. Its protein product is CASSLGTANTGELFF.

The CDR3 region is CASLTGTSGTDTQYF. CDR3 bases: TGTGCCAGTCTGACCGGGACTAGCGGCACAGATACGCAGTATTTT. The J gene is TRBJ2-3, the V gene TRBV11-2, with TRBD2 identical over 10 bases. The CDR3 sequence is 15 residues long. V lost 9 bases, J lost 1 base, and 7 bases stayed unmatched. Germline V gives CDR1 SGHAT, CDR2 FQNNGV.

The J gene is TRBJ2-1, the V gene TRBV12-3 or TRBV12-4, with a possible D match to TRBD2 (5 bases). The CDR3 is 12 amino acids. V was trimmed by 8 bases and J by 9 bases, leaving 14 bases between them. CDR3 coding DNA: TGTGCCAGCCGCCCCCTCCGGGGTGAGCAGTTCTTC. This translates into CASRPLRGEQFF.